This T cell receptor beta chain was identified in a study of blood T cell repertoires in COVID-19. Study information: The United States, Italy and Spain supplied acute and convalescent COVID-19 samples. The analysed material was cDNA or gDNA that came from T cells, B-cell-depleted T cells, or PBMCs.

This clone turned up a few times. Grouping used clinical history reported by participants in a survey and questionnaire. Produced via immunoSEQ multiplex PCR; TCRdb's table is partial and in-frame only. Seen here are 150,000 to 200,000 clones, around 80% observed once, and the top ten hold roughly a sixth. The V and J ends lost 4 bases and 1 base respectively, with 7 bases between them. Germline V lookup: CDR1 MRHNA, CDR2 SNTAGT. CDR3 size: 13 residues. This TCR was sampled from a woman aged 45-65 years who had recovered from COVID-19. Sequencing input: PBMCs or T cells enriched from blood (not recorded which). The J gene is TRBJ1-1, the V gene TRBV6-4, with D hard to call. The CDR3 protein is CASSAQKNTEAFF. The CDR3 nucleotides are TGTGCCAGCAGTGCACAGAAGAACACTGAAGCTTTCTTT.